What follows is one T cell receptor (beta chain) and its context. Its target is not known. This record comes from a study of brain metastases from non-small cell lung cancer. Points from the study as a whole: TCR repertoires overlapped largely between brain metastases and matched primaries. T-cell infiltration was lower in brain metastases than primaries (P < 0.001).

This table comes from immunoSEQ multiplex PCR, and its TCRdb copy is limited to in-frame clones, with some not included. The data show some 4,200 clones, 90% seen once. V lost 4 bases and J lost 4, with 17 bases in between. The CDR3 runs 15 residues. Germline lookup yields CDR1 LGHNA and CDR2 YSLEER. The receptor comes from a donor older than 35 with non-small cell lung cancer. The sample comprised primary lung tumor tissue. The chain employs TRBV4-3 and TRBJ2-7; D might be TRBD1 or TRBD2, each matching 5 bases. The CDR3 DNA sequence: TGCGCCAGCAGCCGAGGGACCAATGGAGTATACGAGCAGTACTTC. It translates to CASSRGTNGVYEQYF.